One sample yielded the 10 T cell receptor beta chains listed below, sequenced in a study of PD-1 blockade in classical Hodgkin lymphoma. In every patient, relapse followed autologous stem cell transplantation, while exposure to brentuximab vedotin differed. The method was immunoSEQ multiplex PCR; TCRdb's version includes in-frame clones alone and lacks a portion of them. Here the sample spans about 13,000 clones, roughly 80% being singletons. The sample was peripheral blood mononuclear cells (PBMCs), taken at baseline. The source of these receptors is a human donor with classical Hodgkin lymphoma.

The V and J genes are TRBV9 and TRBJ2-7, with 11 bases that match TRBD2. This CDR3 contains 14 residues. The germline V gene encodes CDR1 SGDLS and CDR2 YYNGEE. Losses at the gene ends were 3 bases for V and 3 bases for J; bases not matched to a gene: 2. The CDR3, as DNA: TGTGCCAGCAGCGCAACTAGCGGGAGCTACGAGCAGTACTTC. It specifies CASSATSGSYEQYF. The full variable domain, rest sourced from reference TRBV9 and TRBJ2-7, is DSGVTQTPKHLITATGQRVTLRCSPRSGDLSVYWYQQSLDQGLQFLIQYYNGEERAKGNILERFSAQQFPDLHSELNLSSLELGDSALYFCASSATSGSYEQYFGPGTRLTVT.

This chain joins TRBV5-1 and TRBJ1-2; D is undetermined. With 3 bases removed from V and 0 bases from J, the gap between germline ends came to 6 bases. CDR3 size: 13 residues. Germline lookup yields CDR1 SGHRS and CDR2 YFSETQ. CDR3 residues: CASSSAANYGYTF. The CDR3 region has the DNA TGCGCCAGCAGCTCGGCAGCTAACTATGGCTACACCTTC. Drawing the rest from reference TRBV5-1 and TRBJ1-2, the complete variable domain is KAGVTQTPRYLIKTRGQQVTLSCSPISGHRSVSWYQQTPGQGLQFLFEYFSETQRNKGNFPGRFSGRQFSNSRSEMNVSTLELGDSALYLCASSSAANYGYTFGSGTRLTVV.

The chain has TRBV7-8 and TRBJ1-1; possibly TRBD1 for D (6 bases). This CDR3 is 11 amino acids long. CDR1 SGHVS and CDR2 FQNEAQ come from the germline V gene. V dropped 5 bases and J dropped 8 bases, with 9 bases sitting between them. The CDR3 spells CASSPQGEAFF. CDR3 in DNA: TGTGCCAGCAGCCCGCAGGGGGAAGCTTTCTTT.

The chain carries TRBV19 and TRBJ2-3; TRBD2 matches at 9 bases. Germline assignment: CDR1 LNHDA and CDR2 SQIVND (reference sequence). There are 18 residues in the CDR3. V lost 4 bases to trimming and J lost 3 bases; unmatched junction nucleotides: 14. The CDR3 nucleotides read TGTGCCAGTAGTAGGAGACTATTAGCGGGAGTTTTGACAGATACGCAGTATTTT. Amino acids: CASSRRLLAGVLTDTQYF.

A single count supports this clone. This rearrangement joins TRBV5-1 to TRBJ1-5; a weak D match, TRBD1 (5 bases). Looked up from germline, CDR1 is SGHRS and CDR2 is YFSETQ. V was trimmed by 0 bases and J by 3 bases, leaving 10 bases between them. This CDR3 has 15 residues. The CDR3 loop is CASSLGDSNNQPQHF. CDR3 nucleotide sequence: TGCGCCAGCAGCTTGGGGGACTCTAACAATCAGCCCCAGCATTTT.

There are a few counts of this clone. This chain connects TRBV5-1 to TRBJ1-1; D is undetermined. Germline V lookup: CDR1 SGHRS, CDR2 YFSETQ. The V and J ends lost 3 bases and 5 bases respectively, with 17 bases between them. CDR3 length: 15 residues. The CDR3: CASSSWAGGKTEAFF. As DNA, the CDR3 is TGCGCCAGCAGCTCTTGGGCAGGCGGAAAGACTGAAGCTTTCTTT.

J is TRBJ2-2 and V is TRBV15, with D tentatively TRBD2 (5 bases). The V end lost 0 bases, the J end lost 3 bases, and 11 bases lay between the germline ends. The CDR3 is 16 amino acids. CDR1 is LNHNV, CDR2 YYDKDF, per germline (reference sequence). CDR3 loop: CATSRDYPADTGELFF. For the CDR3, the DNA is TGTGCCACCAGCAGAGATTACCCAGCGGACACCGGGGAGCTGTTTTTT. The full variable domain, in which reference TRBV15 and TRBJ2-2 provide the parts outside the CDR3, is DAMVIQNPRYQVTQFGKPVTLSCSQTLNHNVMYWYQQKSSQAPKLLFHYYDKDFNNEADTPDNFQSRRPNTSFCFLDIRSPGLGDTAMYLCATSRDYPADTGELFFGEGSRLTVL.

V usage is TRBV9 and J usage is TRBJ1-5; TRBD1 matches 7 bases. The CDR3 length is 14 residues. Trimming took 0 bases from V and 11 from J; bases not matched to a gene: 8. The germline V gene has CDR1 SGDLS and CDR2 YYNGEE. The DNA for the CDR3 is TGTGCCAGCAGCGTAGTGACAGGGCGTCCAGCCCAGCATTTT. Translation gives CASSVVTGRPAQHF.

The chain combines TRBV6-1 with TRBJ2-7, with D hard to call. V gave up 2 bases and J gave up 3 bases, with 5 bases separating them. The CDR3 is 12 amino acids. Germline-derived CDR1 and CDR2 are MNHNS and SASEGT. In DNA form, the CDR3 reads TGTGCCAGCAGTGAAATCCTCTACGAGCAGTACTTC. This gives the protein CASSEILYEQYF.

The gene calls are TRBV18 and TRBJ1-3; maybe TRBD1 (6 bases). The V end was cut by 3 bases, the J end by 2 bases, with 14 bases between. This CDR3 has 16 amino acids. The V gene's germline CDR1 is KGHSH and CDR2 LQKENI. The CDR3 region is CASSPRQDSTGNTIYF. The CDR3 DNA reads TGTGCCAGCTCACCCCGACAGGACTCAACTGGAAACACCATATATTTT.